The present T cell receptor (beta chain) was sequenced within a study of T cells in Graves' hyperthyroidism and ophthalmopathy. Germline V gene data show CDR1 as DFQATT and CDR2 as SNEGSKA (reference sequence). CDR3 size: 14 residues. V lost 0 bases to trimming and J lost 3 bases, with 12 bases between them. This clonotype occurred many times. The hyperthyroidism was newly diagnosed and had lasted under 2 months; the patients were aged 18 to 65. Researchers took RNA transcripts and amplified the TCR beta CDR3 regions from them. Primed by the HTBI set, a first-round RT-PCR was run on the TCR CDR3. TCRdb re-derived calls from the multiplex PCR reads in MiXCR, one entry per CDR3 protein. The table shows 600,000 or so distinct CDR3 sequences, with around 15% occurring only once.

The clonotype was recovered from a woman in her 30s with Graves' hyperthyroidism. This chain joins TRBV20-1 and TRBJ2-7; D is possibly TRBD2 (5 bases). The sequencing sample was made of blood. The CDR3 is CSARDTSRSYEQYF. DNA for the CDR3: TGCAGTGCTAGAGATACTAGTCGGAGCTACGAGCAGTACTTC.